The T cell receptor beta chain described here comes from a study of T cells in Graves' hyperthyroidism and ophthalmopathy (dated by TCRdb to the late 2010s). Context from the whole study: Peripheral blood samples were taken at initial diagnosis, before any treatment was given. According to the paper, TCR Vbeta CDR3 sequencing was carried out on over 130 peripheral blood samples, which came from 40 to 45 ophthalmopathy, 75 or so hyperthyroidism and roughly 17 progressor patients. For training and testing, the 80 to 100 patients in the discovery cohort were randomly divided in a 7:3 ratio. An independent validation cohort of around 19 hyperthyroidism patients and about 16 patients who later progressed to ophthalmopathy tested prospective prediction of ophthalmopathy. To identify distinguishing TCR V-J signatures, a discovery cohort of around 98 patients was used, comprising 40 to 45 with Graves' ophthalmopathy and some 60 with stable Graves' hyperthyroidism. In over five Graves' hyperthyroidism patients, the study also compared T-cell repertoires from thyroid tissue with T-cell repertoires from blood. Following sampling, methimazole starting at 30 mg daily was given to hyperthyroidism patients, and high-dose intravenous methylprednisolone was given to ophthalmopathy patients. Findings and caveats that apply to the study as a whole: Most expanded thyroid clonotypes (frequency above 0.001) were also found in blood, which suggests that blood repertoires may mirror thyroid immune responses. A model built on a 13 V-J signature distinguished ophthalmopathy from stable hyperthyroidism, reaching over 85% sensitivity and 81% to 83% specificity in cross-validation and 80%/75% in testing. Sample size was not statistically predetermined, and investigators were not blinded to group allocation. In validation, progression to ophthalmopathy was predicted by the model with nearly 71% sensitivity and roughly 76% specificity, a median of roughly six months before onset.

TCR beta CDR3 regions were amplified from RNA transcripts. A first-round RT-PCR of the TCR CDR3 used the HTBI primer set with the Qiagen OneStep RT-PCR kit. Libraries were constructed in a second round of multiplex PCR, after which size selection and purification were performed. Libraries were sequenced paired-end with 100 bp reads on an Illumina HiSeq2000. Concerning the study's data processing: SOAPnuke was used to process the raw data, with reads discarded if the reads contained adapters or uncalled bases, had a mean Phred below 15, or lacked an exact constant-primer or identifier match. COPE v1.2.5 was used to merge the high-quality paired reads, and each unique nucleotide sequence was defined as a clonotype. MiTCR v1.1 was used to align clonotypes to the IMGT TRBV, TRBD and TRBJ reference segments. The analysis included only V-J combinations with a frequency above 0.0001, which together covered around 99% of the repertoires. A TCS score was defined as the ratio of F50 (clonal expansion) to E x V (chaos), with BLOSUM62-based TCRdist applied between CDR3 peptides within each V-J. Welch's t-statistics and random forest reduced around 520 V-J features to roughly 13, which were used in a naive Bayes classifier (R e1071). TCRdb redid the processing of the public reads, applying fastp at Q25 and MiXCR, and retained in-frame beta chains. Rows matching on CDR3 protein sequence are summarized as one entry with the most common DNA and genes. None of the V and J calls come from the authors' own analysis; TCRdb made them. This sample holds hundreds of thousands of distinct CDR3 sequences; under 15% were observed only once. About 31% of the sample lies in the top ten.

Note on this clonotype: Its cognate antigen has yet to be identified. No base-level quality is on record; no much larger clone is a single base apart.

Stable Graves' hyperthyroidism was defined as no progression to ophthalmopathy during 18 months of follow-up. Hyperthyroidism patients were newly diagnosed, had a disease duration of under 2 months, and were aged 18 to 65 years. Any patient with an uncontrolled infection, another autoimmune disease, pregnancy or lactation was excluded. Clinical symptoms, serum thyroxine and TRAb, thyroid ultrasound, and orbital computed tomography formed the basis for the diagnoses. PBMCs were separated from 8 to 10 ml of fresh peripheral blood using Ficoll-Paque density gradient centrifugation. Total RNA was extracted with Trizol reagent, and quality was checked on an Agilent 2100 Bioanalyzer. The germline V gene (reference sequence) gives CDR1 as GTSNPN and CDR2 as SVGIG. Counted from cysteine to phenylalanine, this CDR3 has 14 amino acids. Only the CDR3 portion is preserved as DNA: 42 bases, with reading frame beginning at the first base. At the junction V is shortened by 0 bases and J by 2 bases, with 10 bases in between.

This chain joins TRBV30 to TRBJ1-1; TRBD1 is perhaps the D gene, given 5 matching bases. The material sequenced was blood. The source of this sequence is a woman aged 25 to 39 with Graves' hyperthyroidism. CDR3 region: CAWSVQAGNTEAFF. The sequenced DNA: TGTGCCTGGAGTGTACAGGCGGGTAACACTGAAGCTTTCTTT.